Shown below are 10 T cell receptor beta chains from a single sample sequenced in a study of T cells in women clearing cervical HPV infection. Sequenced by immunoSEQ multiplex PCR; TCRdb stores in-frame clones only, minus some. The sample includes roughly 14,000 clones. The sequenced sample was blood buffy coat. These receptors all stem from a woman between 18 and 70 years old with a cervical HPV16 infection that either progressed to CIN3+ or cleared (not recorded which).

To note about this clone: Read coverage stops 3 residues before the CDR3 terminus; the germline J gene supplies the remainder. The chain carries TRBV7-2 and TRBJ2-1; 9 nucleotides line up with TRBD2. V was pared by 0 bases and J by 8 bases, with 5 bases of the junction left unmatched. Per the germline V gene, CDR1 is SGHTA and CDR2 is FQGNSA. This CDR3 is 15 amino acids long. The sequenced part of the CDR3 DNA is TGTGCCAGCAGCTTAGCGTCCCTAGCGGGATATGAG. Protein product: CASSLASLAGYE. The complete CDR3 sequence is CASSLASLAGYEQFF.

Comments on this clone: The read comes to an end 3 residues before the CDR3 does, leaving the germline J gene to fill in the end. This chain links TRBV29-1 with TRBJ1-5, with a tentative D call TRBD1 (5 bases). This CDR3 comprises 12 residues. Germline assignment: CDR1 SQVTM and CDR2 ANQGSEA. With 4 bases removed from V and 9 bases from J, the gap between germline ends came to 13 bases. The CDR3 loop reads CSVALTVGPQHF. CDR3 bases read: TGCAGCGTTGCCCTGACAGTGGGGCCC.

CDR3 DNA (partial): TGTGCCAGCAGCTTAGTTAGCCAAGGAGGC. Translating it yields CASSLVSQGG. The full CDR3 reads CASSLVSQGGYTF. This chain connects TRBV11-2 to TRBJ1-2; D gene uncertain. The sequence runs out 3 residues before the end of the CDR3; the remainder is reconstructed from the germline J gene. There are 13 residues in the CDR3. Germline CDR1 reads SGHAT; CDR2 reads FQNNGV.

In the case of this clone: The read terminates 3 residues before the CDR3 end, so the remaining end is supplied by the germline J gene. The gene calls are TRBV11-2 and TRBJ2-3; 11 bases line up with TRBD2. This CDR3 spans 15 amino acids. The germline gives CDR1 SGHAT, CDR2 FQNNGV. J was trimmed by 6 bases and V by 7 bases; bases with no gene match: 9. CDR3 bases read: TGTGCCAGCACCTTTACTAGCGGGAGACCCGATACG. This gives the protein CASTFTSGRPDT. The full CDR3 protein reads CASTFTSGRPDTQYF.

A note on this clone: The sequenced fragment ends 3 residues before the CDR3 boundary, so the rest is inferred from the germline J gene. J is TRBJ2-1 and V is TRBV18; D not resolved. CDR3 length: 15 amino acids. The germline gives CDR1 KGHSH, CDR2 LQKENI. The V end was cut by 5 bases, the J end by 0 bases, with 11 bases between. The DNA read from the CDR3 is TGTGCCAGCTCATCGGCAGGTAGCTCCTACAATGAG. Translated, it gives CASSSAGSSYNE. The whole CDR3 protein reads CASSSAGSSYNEQFF.

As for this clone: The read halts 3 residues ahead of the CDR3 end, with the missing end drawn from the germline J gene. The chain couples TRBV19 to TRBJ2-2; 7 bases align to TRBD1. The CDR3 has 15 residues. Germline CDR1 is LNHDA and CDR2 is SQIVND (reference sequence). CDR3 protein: CASSASTGYGEKLFF. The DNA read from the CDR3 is TGTGCCAGTAGTGCCTCGACAGGGTATGGTGAAAAG.

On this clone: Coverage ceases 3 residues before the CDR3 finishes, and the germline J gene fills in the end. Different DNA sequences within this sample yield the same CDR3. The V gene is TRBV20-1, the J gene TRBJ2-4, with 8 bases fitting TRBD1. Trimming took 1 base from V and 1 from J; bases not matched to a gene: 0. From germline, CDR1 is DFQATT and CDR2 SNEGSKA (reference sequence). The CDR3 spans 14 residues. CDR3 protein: CSARGTGAKNIQYF. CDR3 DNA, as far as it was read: TGCAGTGCTAGAGGGACAGGGGCCAAAAACATT.

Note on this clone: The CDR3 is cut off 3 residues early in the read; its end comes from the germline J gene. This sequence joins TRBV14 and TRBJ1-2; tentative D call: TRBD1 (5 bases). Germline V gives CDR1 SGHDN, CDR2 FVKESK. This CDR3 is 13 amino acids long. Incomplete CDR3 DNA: TGTGCCAGCAGCTGGATTACAGGCTACGAC. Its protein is CASSWITGYD. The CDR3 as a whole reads CASSWITGYDYTF. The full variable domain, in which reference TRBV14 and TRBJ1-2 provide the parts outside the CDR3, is EAGVTQFPSHSVIEKGQTVTLRCDPISGHDNLYWYRRVMGKEIKFLLHFVKESKQDESGMPNNRFLAERTGGTYSTLKVQPAELEDSGVYFCASSWITGYDYTFGSGTRLTVV.

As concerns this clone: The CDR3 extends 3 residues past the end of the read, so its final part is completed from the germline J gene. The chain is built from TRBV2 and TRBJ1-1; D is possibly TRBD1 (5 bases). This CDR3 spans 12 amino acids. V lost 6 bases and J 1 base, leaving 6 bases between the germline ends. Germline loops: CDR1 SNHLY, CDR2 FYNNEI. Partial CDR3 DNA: TGTGCCAGCAGCGACAGGAACACTGAA. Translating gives CASSDRNTE. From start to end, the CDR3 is CASSDRNTEAFF.

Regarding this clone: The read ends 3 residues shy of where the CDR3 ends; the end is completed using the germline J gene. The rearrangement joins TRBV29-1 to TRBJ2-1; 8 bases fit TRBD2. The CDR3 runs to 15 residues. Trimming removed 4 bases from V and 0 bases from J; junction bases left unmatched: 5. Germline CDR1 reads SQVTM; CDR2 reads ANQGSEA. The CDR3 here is CSVVGGTSSYNEQFF. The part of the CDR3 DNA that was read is TGCAGCGTTGTAGGCGGGACTAGCTCCTACAATGAG.